The sequence of this T cell receptor beta chain was determined in a study of CD8+CD57+ T cells in acquired aplastic anemia. Turning to this clonotype: What it recognizes is unknown. This sequence may be a read error, since a much larger clone differs from it by one base.

Study-level results: Controls did not differ significantly from patients in CD8+ Simpson's diversity.

Researchers used genomic DNA as the template to profile TCR beta VDJ and CDR3. MiXCR was run by TCRdb on the reads, yielding one entry per CDR3 protein. The top ten clones hold under 0.95% of a sample with hundreds of thousands of distinct CDR3 sequences, approximately 33% of them seen once. This CDR3 comprises 15 residues. Per germline, CDR1 SNHLY and CDR2 FYNNEI. With 3 bases clipped from V and 5 bases from J, the junction kept 4 bases outside the gene matches. Those patients picked for sequencing had displayed CD8+CD57+ cell expansion on flow cytometry. The sequencing input was sorted CD4+, CD8+, or CD8+CD57+ T cells (not recorded which) from PBMCs. The chain carries TRBV2 and TRBJ2-7; 13 nucleotides line up with TRBD2. The TCR comes from a human donor with aplastic anemia. The CDR3 sequence: CASSDLGLAGDEQYF. The CDR3 coding sequence is TGTGCCAGCAGTGATCTCGGACTAGCGGGAGACGAGCAGTACTTC.